A selection of T cell receptor beta chains follows, all from one sample in a study of early T cells in non-severe SARS-CoV-2 infection. TCRdb reanalysed the 5' RACE reads using MiXCR and keeps one entry per CDR3 protein. The top ten clones hold roughly 2.5% of a sample with approximately 71,000 distinct CDR3 sequences, roughly 12% of them seen once. The source was whole blood, collected at baseline. The receptors here all came from an adult who was a healthcare worker with PCR-confirmed SARS-CoV-2 infection or an uninfected control (not recorded which). The CDR3 runs from the conserved cysteine through the conserved F or W. Fields, in order: V gene, D gene, clone size, J gene, CDR3 protein, CDR3 DNA. D genes are given only for firm matches. Not all rows give a size; the values are once, few, many and, for expanded clones, a class.

>TRBV6-5|NA|many|TRBJ2-7
CASRRGGRDEQYF
TGTGCCAGCAGGAGGGGAGGACGGGACGAGCAGTACTTC
>TRBV6-5|TRBD1|many|TRBJ1-2
CASSYSTGGKGYGYTF
TGTGCCAGCAGTTACTCGACAGGGGGAAAAGGATATGGCTACACCTTC
>TRBV7-3|NA|few|TRBJ2-5
CASSPGGAGETQYF
TGTGCCAGCAGCCCTGGGGGCGCGGGGGAGACCCAGTACTTC
>TRBV25-1|TRBD1|many|TRBJ1-2
CASRDGTGPNYGYTF
TGTGCCAGCAGGGACGGGACAGGACCTAACTATGGCTACACCTTC
>TRBV7-8|NA|many|TRBJ2-7
CASSFGFGRGSYEQYF
TGTGCCAGCAGCTTCGGGTTCGGCAGGGGATCCTACGAGCAGTACTTC
>TRBV28|NA|few|TRBJ2-7
CASSLRGPSYEQYF
TGTGCCAGCAGTTTAAGAGGACCCTCCTACGAGCAGTACTTC
>TRBV4-2|NA|NA|TRBJ1-1
CASSPRTAGMNTEAFF
TGTGCCAGCAGCCCCCGGACAGCCGGAATGAACACTGAAGCTTTCTTT
>TRBV7-6|NA|many|TRBJ2-5
CASSADRIQETQYF
TGTGCCAGCAGCGCCGACCGAATTCAAGAGACCCAGTACTTC
>TRBV7-9|NA|NA|TRBJ1-1
CASSSGLLGAFF
TGTGCCAGCAGCTCCGGGTTGTTGGGAGCTTTCTTT
>TRBV12-3/TRBV12-4|NA|NA|TRBJ1-4
CASSLGTPGEKLFF
TGTGCCAGCAGTTTGGGAACCCCGGGCGAAAAACTGTTTTTT
>TRBV2|NA|many|TRBJ2-3
CATSPLLEGGTQYF
TGTGCCACCAGCCCTCTTCTAGAGGGGGGTACGCAGTATTTT
>TRBV6-5|NA|NA|TRBJ1-6
CASRRADSPLHF
TGTGCCAGCAGAAGGGCGGATTCACCCCTCCACTTT
>TRBV11-2|TRBD2|few|TRBJ2-7
CASSSLLKRGPYEQYF
TGTGCCAGCAGCTCACTCCTTAAGCGGGGGCCCTACGAGCAGTACTTC
>TRBV20-1|NA|many|TRBJ1-1
CSARDWEANMNTEAFF
TGCAGTGCTAGAGATTGGGAAGCCAACATGAACACTGAAGCTTTCTTT
>TRBV10-1|NA|few|TRBJ2-2
CASRPGSGSKGLFF
TGCGCCAGCCGACCCGGGTCGGGGAGTAAGGGGCTGTTTTTT
>TRBV6-5|TRBD1|NA|TRBJ1-5
CASQGQGEGQPQHF
TGTGCCAGCCAGGGACAGGGGGAGGGGCAGCCCCAGCATTTT
>TRBV7-2|TRBD2|NA|TRBJ2-7
CASSLGSGGNSYEQYF
TGTGCCAGCAGCTTAGGGAGCGGGGGGAATTCCTACGAGCAGTACTTC
>TRBV28|TRBD1|NA|TRBJ1-6
CANSFGYRGSSYNSPLHF
TGTGCCAACAGTTTTGGGTACAGGGGTTCCTCCTATAATTCACCCCTCCACTTT
>TRBV20-1|NA|few|TRBJ2-7
CSAREAGVAYEQYF
TGCAGTGCTAGAGAGGCAGGGGTAGCCTACGAGCAGTACTTC
>TRBV7-9|TRBD2|few|TRBJ2-3
CASSSRLAGDLTDTQYF
TGTGCCAGCAGCTCAAGACTAGCGGGGGACCTTACAGATACGCAGTATTTT